This T cell receptor beta chain is drawn from a study of immune evolution from preneoplasia to lung adenocarcinoma. Findings and limits, study-wide: Top clone share appeared to fall from AAH through AIS, MIA, adenocarcinoma. Clonality was highest in normal lung, lower in later-stage lesions apparently.

V was pared by 10 bases and J by 8 bases, with 12 bases between. The CDR3 consists of 11 residues. In germline, CDR1 is MNHNS, CDR2 SASEGT. Clones were sequenced by immunoSEQ multiplex PCR, and TCRdb holds only the in-frame ones, with some missing. The data contain about 6,200 clones, approximately 74% of them singletons. A note on this clone: No antigen is known for it.

Between about 2014 and 2018, patients underwent resection in Japan or China. Each case's diagnosis was confirmed by two pathologists on H&E. Material: FFPE adjacent normal lung tissue. V and J are TRBV6-1 and TRBJ2-1, with D maybe TRBD2 (5 bases). The sequence derives from an older donor with lung adenocarcinoma. CDR3 residues: CATDTEDEQFF. Written as DNA, the CDR3 is TGTGCCACAGACACGGAGGATGAGCAGTTCTTC.